This T cell receptor beta chain originates from a study of T-cell reconstitution after alpha-beta-depleted transplantation in children. Many counts were recorded for this clonotype. The CDR3 sequence is 16 residues long. Germline CDR1 is SGDLS and CDR2 is YYNGEE. The ends lost 0 bases at V and 1 base at J; junction bases unmatched: 3. Unique molecular identifiers were incorporated during preparation of the TCRbeta library. MiXCR, applied by TCRdb to the PCR reads, yields one record per CDR3 protein. The table records some 200,000 distinct CDR3 sequences, approximately 9.8% of them present only once. The chain recombines TRBV9 with TRBJ2-5; 10 bases fit TRBD2. The specimen was PBMCs from the stem cell graft donor, collected from the stem cell graft. This TCR was recovered from a human donor who donated a stem cell graft to a child with SCID. CDR3 DNA sequence: TGTGCCAGCAGCGTAGCAGCTAGCGGGGGCCAAGAGACCCAGTACTTC. This codes for CASSVAASGGQETQYF.